The source of this TCR beta chain is a study of shared clonotypes between healthy human individuals. For the study at large: Three CD4 naive, three CD4 memory, two CD8 naive and one CD8 memory plate were used per donor.

Sorted-subset replicate PCR reactions were performed with 150 to 200 ng DNA, corresponding to roughly 30,000 T cell genomes. Sequencing used immunoSEQ multiplex PCR; TCRdb keeps in-frame clones, though not all of them. The table has roughly 2.2 million clones, roughly 93% seen once. The CDR3 is 13 amino acids. Trimming shortened V by 0 bases and J by 10 bases, and 11 bases separated the two germline ends. Per the germline V gene, CDR1 is SGHRS and CDR2 is YFSETQ. Study conclusions and caveats: Larger estimated richness was generally seen in naive subsets than in memory subsets.

The CD4+ fraction was divided into a CD45RA+ naive subset and a CD45RA-negative memory subset. A note on this clone: Its specificity is unknown.

The V and J genes are TRBV5-1 and TRBJ2-1; D gene unclear. Sequences were obtained from naive CD4+ T cells from PBMCs. Subset described: CD45RA+ positively selected. The origin of this receptor is a man between 18 and 35 years old in good health. Some clones in this sample may be carry-over from other donors' samples. The CDR3 here is CASSLGPAFEQFF. CDR3 coding DNA: TGCGCCAGCAGCTTGGGGCCAGCTTTCGAGCAGTTCTTC.